What follows are 17 T cell receptor beta chains derived from one specimen sequenced in a study of control samples from healthy donors and cancer patients. Clones were sequenced by immunoSEQ multiplex PCR, and TCRdb holds only the in-frame ones, with some missing. The top ten hold approximately 3.5% of the sample, which has some 130,000 clones, roughly 88% seen once. Sequencing was performed on blood. The receptors here all came from a middle-aged man in good health.

The chain has TRBV6-6 and TRBJ2-7; the match to TRBD1 covers 10 bases. J lost 2 bases, V lost 4 bases, and 5 bases had no gene match. This CDR3 spans 15 amino acids. Looked up from germline, CDR1 is MNHNY and CDR2 is SVGAGI (reference sequence). The CDR3 is CASSLLGQGAYEQYF. Written as DNA, the CDR3 is TGTGCCAGCAGTTTACTTGGACAGGGGGCCTACGAGCAGTACTTC.

The chain combines TRBV30 with TRBJ1-4; weak D call: TRBD1 (5 bases). The CDR3 has 16 amino acids. V was shortened by 0 bases and J by 1 base, with 12 bases between the two germline ends. The V gene's germline CDR1 is GTSNPN and CDR2 SVGIG (reference sequence). CDR3 residues: CAWSVGTTGTNEKLFF. DNA for the CDR3: TGTGCCTGGAGTGTAGGGACCACGGGAACTAATGAAAAACTGTTTTTT.

The chain carries TRBV5-6 and TRBJ2-3, with 8 bases matching TRBD2. The CDR3 consists of 15 residues. With V trimmed by 3 bases and J by 8 bases, 11 bases remained unmatched. CDR1 and CDR2 (germline): SGHDT, YYEEEE. CDR3 region: CASSSGGRGALTQYF. The DNA of the CDR3 is TGTGCCAGCAGCTCGGGTGGGCGGGGGGCCCTTACGCAGTATTTT.

This clone is a singleton in its sample. The rearrangement joins TRBV10-2 to TRBJ1-2, with 9 bases identical to TRBD1. From germline, CDR1 is WSHSY and CDR2 SAAADI. V lost 1 base, J lost 6 bases, and 12 bases stayed unmatched. This CDR3 spans 17 amino acids. The CDR3 DNA reads TGCGCCAGCAGTGAGTTTCTGGGAAACAGGGGGCGAGATGGCTACACCTTC. It is translated as CASSEFLGNRGRDGYTF.

The rearrangement uses TRBV7-8 and TRBJ1-1; 8 nucleotides match TRBD1. The germline CDR1 and CDR2 sequences are SGHVS and FQNEAQ. This CDR3 has 15 residues. The ends lost 2 bases at V and 2 bases at J; junction bases unmatched: 4. The CDR3 sequence is CASSLQGARNTEAFF. The CDR3 DNA reads TGTGCCAGCAGCTTACAGGGGGCGAGAAACACTGAAGCTTTCTTT.

V and J are TRBV29-1 and TRBJ1-2; D uncertain. V lost 7 bases and J lost 4, with 13 bases in between. The CDR3 is 12 amino acids. Germline CDR1 SQVTM, CDR2 ANQGSEA. CDR3 protein: CSAVRSSYGYTF. The CDR3 nucleotides are TGCAGCGCCGTTAGGAGTTCCTATGGCTACACCTTC.

The V and J genes are TRBV5-8 and TRBJ2-1; 9 bases agree with TRBD1. The trim removed 2 bases at V and 6 bases at J, leaving 6 bases unmatched. This CDR3 is built from 15 residues. In germline, CDR1 is SGHTS, CDR2 YDEGEE. CDR3: CASSFMGQGLNEQFF. CDR3 nucleotide sequence: TGTGCCAGCAGCTTCATGGGACAGGGTCTCAATGAGCAGTTCTTC.

The genes are TRBV3-1 (or the pseudogene TRBV3-2) and TRBJ1-1, with D unresolved. CDR1 and CDR2 (germline): LGHDT, YNNKEL (reference sequence). V gave up 7 bases and J gave up 5 bases, with 14 bases separating them. CDR3 length equals 13 residues. The CDR3 region has the DNA TGTGCCAGCATGTTAGTAGGCAGGACTGAAGCTTTCTTT. Its protein product is CASMLVGRTEAFF.

Only one count was recorded for this clone. The rearrangement links TRBV10-1 to TRBJ1-6, with D unclear. The V end was cut by 2 bases, the J end by 2 bases, with 10 bases between. Germline V gene data show CDR1 as WNHNN and CDR2 as SYGVQD (reference sequence). This CDR3 comprises 16 residues. The CDR3 here is CASSEGSGTYNSPLHF. In DNA form, the CDR3 reads TGCGCCAGCAGTGAGGGATCGGGGACCTATAATTCACCCCTCCACTTT.

This chain links TRBV28 with TRBJ1-1; D gene unclear. Trimming pared 6 bases from V and 6 bases from J, leaving 11 bases between. This CDR3 comprises 12 residues. Looked up from germline, CDR1 is MDHEN and CDR2 is SYDVKM. CDR3 DNA: TGTGCCAGCAGAGCAAGGGTTTCTGAAGCTTTCTTT. Its protein product is CASRARVSEAFF.

The V call is TRBV4-3, the J call TRBJ2-2, with TRBD1 matching over 7 bases. V was clipped by 2 bases and J by 5 bases; unmatched bases: 2. The germline CDR1 and CDR2 sequences are LGHNA and YSLEER. The length of the CDR3 is 14 residues. The CDR3 loop is CASSQIQGTGELFF. CDR3 coding DNA: TGCGCCAGCAGCCAAATACAGGGGACCGGGGAGCTGTTTTTT.

The V gene is TRBV24-1, the J gene TRBJ1-5; 11 bases map to TRBD1. The CDR3 has 16 residues. V was clipped by 3 bases and J by 6 bases; unmatched bases: 6. Looked up from germline, CDR1 is KGHDR and CDR2 is SFDVKD. The CDR3 DNA reads TGTGCCACCAGTGATACCGGGACAGGGGGATTTCAGCCCCAGCATTTT. Its protein is CATSDTGTGGFQPQHF.

V gene TRBV9 combines with J gene TRBJ1-1; no firm D call. V lost 3 bases and J lost 0, with 9 bases in between. This CDR3 contains 14 residues. Germline-derived CDR1 and CDR2 are SGDLS and YYNGEE. The CDR3 DNA follows: TGTGCCAGCAGCGCCGGAGGTGTGAACACTGAAGCTTTCTTT. This encodes CASSAGGVNTEAFF.

The V call is TRBV7-6, the J call TRBJ2-2, with a weak D call TRBD2 (8 bases). This CDR3 has 16 amino acids. The V end was cut by 7 bases, the J end by 4 bases, with 19 bases between. Germline V lookup: CDR1 SGHVS, CDR2 FNYEAQ. DNA of the CDR3: TGTGCCAGCACCCCCGGGAGGGGGCTGGGCACCGGGGAGCTGTTTTTT. It encodes CASTPGRGLGTGELFF.

This rearrangement joins TRBV4-3 to TRBJ1-2; 7 bases align to TRBD1. Trimming at V came to 0 bases and at J to 2 bases, leaving 3 bases not matched to a gene. From germline, CDR1 is LGHNA and CDR2 YSLEER. CDR3 size: 15 residues. The CDR3 spells CASSQDLTGNYGYTF. In DNA, the CDR3 is TGCGCCAGCAGCCAAGATTTGACAGGGAACTATGGCTACACCTTC.

The CDR3 DNA is TGTGCCAGCAGCGTAGGCCGACTAGCGGGGGGCACCTACGAGCAGTACTTC. This codes for CASSVGRLAGGTYEQYF. This chain uses TRBV9 with TRBJ2-7, with 13 bases matching TRBD2. The CDR3 sequence is 17 residues long. Trimming removed 0 bases from V and 2 bases from J; junction bases left unmatched: 5. CDR1 and CDR2 (germline): SGDLS, YYNGEE.

This clone appeared a single time. The chain recombines TRBV12-5 with TRBJ2-3, with D perhaps matching TRBD2 (5 bases). CDR3 size: 14 residues. Germline V gives CDR1 LGHNT, CDR2 FRNRAP. The germline V and J ends were trimmed by 1 base and 2 bases, with 7 bases remaining between them. CDR3 residues: CASGLGGPTDTQYF. The CDR3 bases are TGTGCTAGTGGTTTGGGAGGGCCCACAGATACGCAGTATTTT.